This paragraph reports one TCR beta chain. Its binding antigen is unknown. Per-nucleotide qualities are absent, and no much larger clonotype sits a single base away. Per the germline V gene (reference sequence), SEHNR is the CDR1 and FQNEAQ is the CDR2. A distance of 11 bases separates the germline ends of V and J, which lose 4 bases and 8 bases respectively. The CDR3 goes from the cysteine to the phenylalanine over 12 residues. The read is trimmed to its CDR3 DNA, 36 bases read in frame from base 1. The sample is drawn from a study of Ad26.COV2.S vaccination and SARS-CoV-2 variants (dated by TCRdb to the early 2020s). With respect to the entire study: Vaccine-arm donors were drawn from COV1001, a multicentre, randomized, double-blind, placebo-controlled phase I-IIa trial of Ad26.COV2.S in healthy adults. Dosing of Ad26.COV2.S was intramuscular, at either 5x10^10 or 1x10^11 viral particles, delivered as one shot or as two shots spaced 56 days apart. Sequencing of the TCRbeta repertoire served to evaluate the specificity and breadth of SARS-CoV-2-reactive T cell receptors following Ad26.COV2.S vaccination. A total of 32 samples were included in the TCR-sequenced set, comprising about 20 Ad26.COV2.S vaccine recipients, 5 placebo recipients and 8 SARS-CoV-2 convalescent individuals. Trial participants were randomized into five groups of five: low-dose or high-dose Ad26.COV2.S given once or twice, or placebo on both occasions. Investigators did not know the trial group allocation while performing experiments and assessing outcomes. General conclusions and limits of the study: Non-spike TCR breadth was comparable between vaccine and placebo recipients, consistent with the vaccine containing only spike. Compared with placebo recipients, Ad26.COV2.S recipients showed higher spike-specific TCR breadth (P = 0.0014). Substantial breadth of spike-specific CD8+ and CD4+ T cell responses was reported after vaccination. The study lacked the statistical power to compare responses across vaccine doses or regimens. The authors noted that the TCR breadth and depth analyses may have underestimated total T cell responses.

The immunoSEQ Assay was the method used to sequence TCRbeta CDR3 regions. After extraction, genomic DNA underwent amplification by bias-controlled multiplex PCR, followed by high-throughput sequencing. Concerning the study's data processing: Collapsing and filtering of sequences were performed to quantify the absolute abundance of each unique TCRbeta CDR3 region. T cell fraction was estimated by normalizing TCRbeta template counts to usable DNA, with usable DNA measured through amplification of reference genes found in all nucleated cells. Repertoire TCRs were annotated as SARS-CoV-2-specific by exact matching of V gene, CDR3 amino acid sequence and J gene to a known reactive TCR set. The reference SARS-CoV-2 TCR set came from MIRA and was filtered for enrichment in COVID-19-positive ImmuneCODE repertoires, removing public or cross-reactive TCRs. Using the MIRA antigens, annotated TCRs were further analysed by specific ORF or by position within an ORF. Breadth was defined as the number of annotated unique rearrangements divided by the total number of unique productive rearrangements, and depth was defined as the summed frequency of the annotated unique rearrangements. Two-sided Wilcoxon rank-sum tests were used to compare TCR breadth between groups. This is the immuneACCESS table as TCRdb keeps it, with only in-frame sequences that have V and J called. A part of the clones is gone; compared with another copy, unresolved V genes explain less than half, and the rest is unexplained. V, J and clone size reflect that table, while D and trimming were determined from the DNA. In all, the sample holds fewer than 400,000 clones, and around 89% of those were seen once. Under 2% of the sample is taken by the ten largest.

What this sample's treatment or condition label stands for: roughly 19 received Ad26.COV2.S at low or high dose, single or two shots; 5 received placebo; per-sample allocation not given. Repertoires of vaccine and placebo recipients were sequenced from samples collected on day 63 after the first injection. Cohort 1b enrolled around 24 adults aged 18-55 years at a single site in Boston, USA, between 29 July and 7 August 2020. Ad26.COV2.S was a replication-incompetent adenovirus type 26 vector that expressed a prefusion-stabilized SARS-CoV-2 spike protein derived from the original Wuhan strain. The source material was peripheral blood, sampled in a trial of Ad26.COV2.S vaccine versus placebo. The TCR sequence derives from a person aged 18-60 years who received the Ad26.COV2.S COVID-19 vaccine or a placebo. The rearranged chain carries TRBV7-9 and TRBJ1-2; the D gene cannot be resolved reliably. CDR3 reads: CASSSDILGYTF. The DNA sequence follows: TGTGCCAGCAGCTCGGATATTTTAGGCTACACCTTC.